The 20 T cell receptor beta chains presented below share a single source sample, sequenced in a study of identical twins. Each CDR3 protein is one row after TCRdb ran MiXCR on the 5' RACE reads. This repertoire shows about 340,000 distinct CDR3 sequences, around 12% found once; its top ten account for 6% to 9%. The data also belong to a second study, concerning yellow fever vaccine responses in identical twins.

The sequenced sample was CD8+ T cells sorted from blood. The receptors originated from a woman between 18 and 29 years old in good health.

This clonotype was seen a few times. The rearrangement links TRBV10-1 to TRBJ1-1; D might be TRBD1 (5 bases). V dropped 2 bases and J dropped 0 bases, with 7 bases sitting between them. The CDR3 contains 14 residues. Germline CDR1 WNHNN, CDR2 SYGVQD (reference sequence). The CDR3 DNA follows: TGCGCCAGCAGTGAGGGGGGAATGAACACTGAAGCTTTCTTT. Amino acid sequence: CASSEGGMNTEAFF.

The chain recombines TRBV20-1 with TRBJ2-5; 13 bases agree with TRBD2. The CDR3 is 17 amino acids. Unmatched junction bases numbered 11, after V lost 6 bases and J lost 1 base. Germline V gene data show CDR1 as DFQATT and CDR2 as SNEGSKA (reference sequence). The CDR3 is CSAQTSGRADPQETQYF. The CDR3 DNA reads as TGCAGTGCACAAACTAGCGGGAGGGCCGACCCCCAAGAGACCCAGTACTTC.

This clonotype was found a few times. The chain uses TRBV7-8 and TRBJ1-1; D is ambiguous. The ends were cut back, 2 bases at V and 8 bases at J, with 9 bases in the middle. The germline gives CDR1 SGHVS, CDR2 FQNEAQ. The CDR3 contains 12 residues. The CDR3 sequence is CASSLTRHEAFF. CDR3 in DNA: TGTGCCAGCAGCTTAACCCGACACGAAGCTTTCTTT.

A few counts support this clonotype. This rearrangement joins TRBV12-3 or TRBV12-4 to TRBJ2-4; 8 nucleotides agree with TRBD2. This CDR3 is built from 16 residues. V was clipped by 3 bases and J by 0 bases; unmatched bases: 4. CDR3 in amino acids: CASSLILAGAKNIQYF. The DNA of the CDR3 is TGTGCCAGCAGTTTGATCCTAGCGGGAGCCAAAAACATTCAGTACTTC.

V usage is TRBV28 and J usage is TRBJ1-1; no definite D call. The ends were cut back, 1 base at V and 4 bases at J, with 4 bases in the middle. Germline V CDR1 and CDR2: MDHEN, SYDVKM. This CDR3 comprises 12 residues. Here the CDR3 DNA reads TGTGCCAGCAGTTTATTTGTCACTGAAGCTTTCTTT. This sequence encodes CASSLFVTEAFF.

This chain connects TRBV3-1 to TRBJ2-3; 10 nucleotides match TRBD2. The CDR3 has 16 residues. Germline CDR1 and CDR2: LGHDT and YNNKEL (reference sequence). Trimming cost V 2 bases and J 2 bases; bases outside gene matches: 4. The CDR3 DNA reads as TGTGCCAGCAGCCAATATAGCGGGGGGTCCACAGATACGCAGTATTTT. This sequence encodes CASSQYSGGSTDTQYF.

This clonotype occurred many times. The chain employs TRBV6-5 and TRBJ2-1; 11 bases are a match to TRBD1. CDR1 and CDR2 from the germline V gene are MNHEY and SVGAGI. Unmatched junction bases numbered 10, after V lost 2 bases and J lost 10 bases. CDR3 length equals 16 residues. The chain's CDR3 is CASSYPGTGGVGEQFF. As DNA, the CDR3 is TGTGCCAGCAGTTACCCCGGGACAGGGGGGGTGGGGGAGCAGTTCTTC.

This clonotype turned up a few times. The chain links TRBV11-3 to TRBJ2-7, with TRBD1 identical over 8 bases. Germline CDR1 and CDR2: SGHNT and YENEEA. V trimming: 1 base; J trimming: 3 bases; junction bases outside the gene matches: 5. The CDR3 has 15 residues. CDR3 region: CASSLGQGAYYEQYF. The CDR3 DNA follows: TGTGCCAGCAGCTTAGGGCAGGGGGCTTACTACGAGCAGTACTTC.

This clonotype was observed a handful of times. This rearrangement joins TRBV7-9 to TRBJ2-1, with D perhaps TRBD1 (5 bases). The CDR3 loop spans 14 amino acids. With 5 bases removed from V and 4 bases from J, the gap between germline ends came to 12 bases. Germline-derived CDR1 and CDR2 are SEHNR and FQNEAQ (reference sequence). CDR3 nucleotides: TGTGCCAGCAGCGACTCAGGGCGTTACAATGAGCAGTTCTTC. Protein sequence: CASSDSGRYNEQFF.

The chain couples TRBV11-2 to TRBJ2-5; no reliable D call. This CDR3 spans 15 amino acids. Germline V CDR1 and CDR2: SGHAT, FQNNGV. Trimming took 1 base from V and 2 from J, leaving 11 bases between them. The CDR3 DNA follows: TGTGCCAGCAGCTTAGTGCGTTGGTATCAAGAGACCCAGTACTTC. Amino acid sequence: CASSLVRWYQETQYF.

This chain connects TRBV3-1 to TRBJ2-5; D is ambiguous. Germline CDR1 LGHDT, CDR2 YNNKEL (reference sequence). Deletions cut 2 bases from V and 5 bases from J, with 21 bases between. The CDR3 length is 17 residues. The CDR3 coding sequence is TGTGCCAGCAGCCAACAGGTCCCCTGGCCTCGGGCGGAGACCCAGTACTTC. This codes for CASSQQVPWPRAETQYF.

V usage is TRBV6-4 and J usage is TRBJ2-1; no clear D gene. V lost 0 bases to trimming and J lost 5 bases, with 8 bases between them. Germline assignment: CDR1 MRHNA and CDR2 SNTAGT. This CDR3 is 14 amino acids long. CDR3 sequence (DNA): TGTGCCAGCAGTGACTCGTCCGGGCACAATGAGCAGTTCTTC. Translation gives CASSDSSGHNEQFF.

The V call is TRBV20-1, the J call TRBJ2-2, with TRBD1 matching over 7 bases. The CDR3 consists of 13 residues. The germline CDR1 and CDR2 sequences are DFQATT and SNEGSKA (reference sequence). The ends lost 0 bases at V and 6 bases at J; junction bases unmatched: 1. CDR3 amino acids: CSARDRGSGELFF. CDR3 nucleotides: TGCAGTGCTAGAGACAGGGGGTCCGGGGAGCTGTTTTTT.

In this sample, this clonotype turned up many times. The CDR3 DNA sequence: TGTGCCAGCAGCCAAGACTCGCCGGGACCCCTCTCTAGCACAGATACGCAGTATTTT. Its translation: CASSQDSPGPLSSTDTQYF. The V call is TRBV3-1, the J call TRBJ2-3; D is possibly TRBD1 or TRBD2 (5 bases each). This CDR3 comprises 19 residues. The germline V gene encodes CDR1 LGHDT and CDR2 YNNKEL (reference sequence). V was shortened by 0 bases and J by 0 bases, with 19 bases between the two germline ends.

This clonotype came up a few times. V and J are TRBV7-8 and TRBJ2-7, with D unclear. This CDR3 comprises 15 residues. CDR1 and CDR2 from the germline V gene are SGHVS and FQNEAQ. V was pared by 1 base and J by 0 bases, with 10 bases between. CDR3 amino acids: CASSLEGPGSYEQYF. For the CDR3, the DNA is TGTGCCAGCAGCTTAGAAGGCCCAGGCTCCTACGAGCAGTACTTC. Using reference TRBV7-8 and TRBJ2-7 for the parts outside the CDR3, the full variable domain is GAGVSQSPRYKVAKRGQDVALRCDPISGHVSLFWYQQALGQGPEFLTYFQNEAQLDKSGLPSDRFFAERPEGSVSTLKIQRTQQEDSAVYLCASSLEGPGSYEQYFGPGTRLTVT.

This clonotype was recorded at least ten times. The chain is built from TRBV5-4 and TRBJ2-1; possibly TRBD1 or TRBD2 for D (10 bases each). V lost 1 base and J 1 base, leaving 30 bases between the germline ends. Germline V gene lookup returns CDR1 SGHNT and CDR2 YYREEE (reference sequence). This CDR3 is 22 amino acids long. The CDR3 DNA sequence: TGTGCCAGCAGCTTGCAGACAGGGGGCTCACTAGCGGGAAGAAGGTCCTACAATGAGCAGTTCTTC. This encodes CASSLQTGGSLAGRRSYNEQFF.

Only a few counts were recorded for this clonotype. The DNA of the CDR3 is TGTGCCAGCAGTCCTATTTCGAGGGAAAAACTGTTTTTT. Translating it yields CASSPISREKLFF. This chain joins TRBV2 and TRBJ1-4, with unresolved D. Germline V lookup: CDR1 SNHLY, CDR2 FYNNEI. Trimming took 5 bases from V and 8 from J, leaving 12 bases between them. The CDR3 runs to 13 residues. The variable domain in full, with the rest retrieved from reference TRBV2 and TRBJ1-4, is EPEVTQTPSHQVTQMGQEVILRCVPISNHLYFYWYRQILGQKVEFLVSFYNNEISEKSEIFDDQFSVERPDGSNFTLKIRSTKLEDSAMYFCASSPISREKLFFGSGTQLSVL.

The chain has TRBV28 and TRBJ2-1, with TRBD2 matching over 9 bases. Germline CDR1 and CDR2: MDHEN and SYDVKM. The CDR3 is 15 amino acids. The V gene end was trimmed by 10 bases and the J gene end by 9 bases; junction bases not matched to a gene: 16. The chain's CDR3 is CAIQKPSGVRSEQFF. The CDR3 region has the DNA TGTGCCATACAAAAACCTAGCGGGGTCCGGAGTGAGCAGTTCTTC.

The sample holds many counts of this clonotype. J is TRBJ2-1 and V is TRBV7-2; D remains unclear. The V gene's germline CDR1 is SGHTA and CDR2 FQGNSA. This CDR3 has 15 amino acids. The V end lost 2 bases, the J end lost 6 bases, and 14 bases lay between the germline ends. CDR3 in amino acids: CASSLSGRAFNEQFF. CDR3 nucleotide sequence: TGTGCCAGCAGCTTATCGGGTAGGGCCTTCAATGAGCAGTTCTTC.

J is TRBJ2-4 and V is TRBV5-1; D is ambiguous. The CDR3 is made up of 19 amino acids. Germline CDR1 and CDR2: SGHRS and YFSETQ. V lost 0 bases, J lost 0 bases, and 19 bases lay in between. The CDR3, as DNA: TGCGCCAGCAGCTTGGATTCTAGAGTACTAACCCTAGCCAAAAACATTCAGTACTTC. This codes for CASSLDSRVLTLAKNIQYF.